The rows below give T cell receptor beta chains drawn from one sample of a study of siplizumab effects on memory and regulatory T cells. Repertoires were generated with immunoSEQ multiplex PCR, while TCRdb's copy carries only in-frame clones and drops some. The sample consists of 100,000 or so clones, under 95% of them appearing once. The specimen sequenced was CD4+ T cells sorted from blood. All receptors derive from a human donor in good health. Both conserved end residues are part of each CDR3. The order of the fields is D gene, V gene, CDR3 protein. A D gene is named only where the DNA matches it firmly.

D: -
V: TRBV9
CDR3: CASSVGTDLNYGYTF

D: -
V: TRBV30
CDR3: CAWGQGVYQPQHF

D: -
V: TRBV12-5
CDR3: CASGLVVSGTGLGGYTF

D: -
V: TRBV19
CDR3: CASREDRTPGNTIYF

D: -
V: TRBV7-8
CDR3: CASSIGGHLNQPQHF

D: TRBD2
V: TRBV7-3
CDR3: CASSLMSGGNTGELFF

D: -
V: TRBV27
CDR3: CASSLNPGLLSYEQYF

D: TRBD1
V: TRBV6-6
CDR3: CASSWGQGAVSPLHF

D: TRBD1
V: TRBV6-5
CDR3: CASGPGTVNEKLFF

D: TRBD2
V: TRBV13
CDR3: CASSSTASGRGNEQFF

D: -
V: TRBV14
CDR3: CASSQAGTLYNEQFF

D: TRBD1
V: TRBV2
CDR3: CASGRQGSYEQYF

D: -
V: TRBV19
CDR3: CASIRAKDYQETQYF

D: -
V: TRBV7-8
CDR3: CASSSRRIGANTEAFF

D: TRBD1
V: TRBV30
CDR3: CAWSPPYGTGGTGELFF

D: -
V: TRBV12-2
CDR3: CASRLVTAGQGSDTQYF

D: -
V: TRBV11-3
CDR3: CASSLEASYEQYF

D: TRBD1
V: TRBV10-3
CDR3: CAISGTGNTEAFF

D: -
V: TRBV30
CDR3: CAWSVPGSSGANVLTF

D: -
V: TRBV6-6
CDR3: CASSDTGGRDTQYF

D: TRBD1
V: TRBV19
CDR3: CASKAPGGQGGNEQFF

D: TRBD1
V: TRBV4-3
CDR3: CASSQEAARGRADTQYF

D: -
V: TRBV12-5
CDR3: CASGLVVSGQGETQYF

D: TRBD1
V: TRBV6-5
CDR3: CASSYDRDGYTF

D: TRBD1
V: TRBV5-8
CDR3: CASSPGQNYGYTF

D: -
V: TRBV9
CDR3: CASSPPPAGVTEAFF

D: -
V: TRBV5-6
CDR3: CASGLGGMGDTQYF